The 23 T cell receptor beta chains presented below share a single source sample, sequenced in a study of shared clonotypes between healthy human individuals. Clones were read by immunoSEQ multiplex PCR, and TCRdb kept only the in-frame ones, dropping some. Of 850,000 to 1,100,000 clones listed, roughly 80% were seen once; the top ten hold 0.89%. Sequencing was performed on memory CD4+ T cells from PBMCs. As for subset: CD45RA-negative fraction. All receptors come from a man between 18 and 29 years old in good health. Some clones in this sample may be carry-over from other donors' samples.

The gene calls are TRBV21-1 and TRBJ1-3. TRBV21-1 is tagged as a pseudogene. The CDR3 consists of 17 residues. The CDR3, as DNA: TGTGCCAGCAGCAGCACCTGCCCGTCGGGCTCTGGAAACACCATATATTTT. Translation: CASSSTCPSGSGNTIYF.

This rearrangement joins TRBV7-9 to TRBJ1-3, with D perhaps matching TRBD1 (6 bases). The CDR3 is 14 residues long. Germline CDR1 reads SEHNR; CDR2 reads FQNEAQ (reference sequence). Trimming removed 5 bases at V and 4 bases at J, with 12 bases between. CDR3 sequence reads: CASSPRTVGNTIYF. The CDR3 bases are TGTGCCAGCAGCCCGCGGACAGTCGGAAACACCATATATTTT.

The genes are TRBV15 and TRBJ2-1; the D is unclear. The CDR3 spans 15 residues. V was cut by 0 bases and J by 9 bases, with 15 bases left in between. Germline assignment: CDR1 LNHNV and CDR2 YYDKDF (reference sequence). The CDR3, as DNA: TGTGCCACCAGCAGAGAGGCCGGAGAAGCCTCTGAGCAGTTCTTC. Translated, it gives CATSREAGEASEQFF. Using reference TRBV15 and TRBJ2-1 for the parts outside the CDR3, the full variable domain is DAMVIQNPRYQVTQFGKPVTLSCSQTLNHNVMYWYQQKSSQAPKLLFHYYDKDFNNEADTPDNFQSRRPNTSFCFLDIRSPGLGDTAMYLCATSREAGEASEQFFGPGTRLTVL.

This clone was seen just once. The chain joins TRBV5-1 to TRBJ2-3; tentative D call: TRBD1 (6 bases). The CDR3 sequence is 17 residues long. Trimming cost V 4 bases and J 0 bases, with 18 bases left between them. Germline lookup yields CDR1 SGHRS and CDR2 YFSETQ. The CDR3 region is CASSLTIGGPSTDTQYF. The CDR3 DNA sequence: TGCGCCAGCAGCCTCACGATAGGGGGTCCAAGCACAGATACGCAGTATTTT.

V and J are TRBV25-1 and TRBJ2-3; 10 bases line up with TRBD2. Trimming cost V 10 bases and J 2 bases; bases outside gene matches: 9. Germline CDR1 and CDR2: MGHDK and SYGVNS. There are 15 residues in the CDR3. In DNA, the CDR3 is TGTGCCACCGCGTCTAGCGGGGGTGCCACAGATACGCAGTATTTT. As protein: CATASSGGATDTQYF.

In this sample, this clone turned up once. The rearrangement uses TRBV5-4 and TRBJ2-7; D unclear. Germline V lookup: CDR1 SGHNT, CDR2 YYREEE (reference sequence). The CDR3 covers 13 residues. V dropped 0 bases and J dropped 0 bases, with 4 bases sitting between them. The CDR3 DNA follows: TGTGCCAGCAGCTTGGAGTCCTCCTACGAGCAGTACTTC. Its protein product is CASSLESSYEQYF. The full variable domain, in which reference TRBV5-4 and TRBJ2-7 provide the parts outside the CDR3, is ETGVTQSPTHLIKTRGQQVTLRCSSQSGHNTVSWYQQALGQGPQFIFQYYREEENGRGNFPPRFSGLQFPNYSSELNVNALELDDSALYLCASSLESSYEQYFGPGTRLTVT.

CDR3 sequence reads: CASSLGGGKVSGEQYF. CDR3 bases: TGTGCCAGCAGCTTAGGCGGCGGGAAAGTCTCTGGAGAGCAGTACTTC. The chain couples TRBV7-2 to TRBJ2-7, with a weak D call TRBD2 (6 bases). Germline V gene sequence: CDR1 SGHTA, CDR2 FQGNSA. The CDR3 runs to 16 residues. V lost 1 base and J lost 7, with 20 bases in between.

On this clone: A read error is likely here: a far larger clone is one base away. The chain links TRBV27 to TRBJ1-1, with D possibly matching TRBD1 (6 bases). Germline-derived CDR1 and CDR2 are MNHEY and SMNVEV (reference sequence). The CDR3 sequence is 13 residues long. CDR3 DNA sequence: TGTGCCAGCAGTTTAAGCAGGGACACTGAAGCTTCCTTT. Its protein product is CASSLSRDTEASF.

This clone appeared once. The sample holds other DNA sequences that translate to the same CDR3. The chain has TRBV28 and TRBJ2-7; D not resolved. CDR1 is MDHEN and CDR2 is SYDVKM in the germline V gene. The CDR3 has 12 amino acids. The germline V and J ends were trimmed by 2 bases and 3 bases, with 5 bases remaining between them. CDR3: CASSLLSYEQYF. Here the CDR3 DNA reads TGTGCCAGCAGTTTACTTAGCTACGAGCAGTACTTC. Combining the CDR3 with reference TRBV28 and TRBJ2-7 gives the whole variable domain DVKVTQSSRYLVKRTGEKVFLECVQDMDHENMFWYRQDPGLGLRLIYFSYDVKMKEKGDIPEGYSVSREKKERFSLILESASTNQTSMYLCASSLLSYEQYFGPGTRLTVT.

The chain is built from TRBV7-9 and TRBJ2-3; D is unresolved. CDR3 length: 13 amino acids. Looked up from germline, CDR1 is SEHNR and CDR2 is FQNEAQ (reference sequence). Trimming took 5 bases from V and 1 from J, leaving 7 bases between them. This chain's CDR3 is CASSPQGTDTQYF. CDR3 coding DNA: TGTGCCAGCAGCCCCCAGGGCACAGATACGCAGTATTTT.

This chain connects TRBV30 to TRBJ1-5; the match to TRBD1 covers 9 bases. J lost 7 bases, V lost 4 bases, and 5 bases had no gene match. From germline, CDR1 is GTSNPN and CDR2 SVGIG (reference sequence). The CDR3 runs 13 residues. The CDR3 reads CAWNRGPGQPQHF. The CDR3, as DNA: TGTGCCTGGAACAGGGGGCCGGGACAGCCCCAGCATTTT.

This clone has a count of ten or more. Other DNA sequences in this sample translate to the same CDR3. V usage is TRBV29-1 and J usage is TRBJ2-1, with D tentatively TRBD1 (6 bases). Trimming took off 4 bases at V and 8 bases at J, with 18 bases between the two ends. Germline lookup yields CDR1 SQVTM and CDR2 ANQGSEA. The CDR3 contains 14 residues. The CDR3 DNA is TGCAGCGTTGTCGATACCGGAACAGGGTATGAGCAGTTCTTC. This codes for CSVVDTGTGYEQFF.

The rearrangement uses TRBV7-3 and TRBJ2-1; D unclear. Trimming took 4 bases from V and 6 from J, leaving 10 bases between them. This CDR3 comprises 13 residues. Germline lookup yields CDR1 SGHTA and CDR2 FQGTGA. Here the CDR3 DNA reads TGTGCCAGCAGCTCCGATCCGGGCAATGAGCAGTTCTTC. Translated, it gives CASSSDPGNEQFF.

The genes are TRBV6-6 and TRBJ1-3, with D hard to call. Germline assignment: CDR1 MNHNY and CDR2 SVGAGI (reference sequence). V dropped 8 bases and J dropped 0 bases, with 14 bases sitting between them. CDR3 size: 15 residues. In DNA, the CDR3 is TGTGCCAGCTCCGCGCCCGCAGACTCTGGAAACACCATATATTTT. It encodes CASSAPADSGNTIYF.

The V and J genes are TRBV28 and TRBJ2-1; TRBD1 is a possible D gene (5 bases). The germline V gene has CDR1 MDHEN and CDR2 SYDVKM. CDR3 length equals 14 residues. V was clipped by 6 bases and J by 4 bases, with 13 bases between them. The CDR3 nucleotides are TGTGCCAGCAGGCAGCGTAGGGGATACAATGAGCAGTTCTTC. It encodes CASRQRRGYNEQFF.

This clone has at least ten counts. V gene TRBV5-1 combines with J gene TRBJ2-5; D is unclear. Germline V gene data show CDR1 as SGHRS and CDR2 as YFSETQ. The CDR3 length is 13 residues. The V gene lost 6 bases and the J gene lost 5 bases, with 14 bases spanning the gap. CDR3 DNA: TGCGCCAGCATGGGCCTAGAGGAGGAGACCCAGTACTTC. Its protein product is CASMGLEEETQYF.

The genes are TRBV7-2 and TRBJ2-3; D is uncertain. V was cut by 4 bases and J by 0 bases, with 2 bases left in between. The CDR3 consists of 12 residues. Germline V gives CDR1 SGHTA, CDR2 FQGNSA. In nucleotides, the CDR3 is TGTGCCAGCAGCTGGAGCACAGATACGCAGTATTTT. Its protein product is CASSWSTDTQYF. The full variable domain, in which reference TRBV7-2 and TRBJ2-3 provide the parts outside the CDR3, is GAGVSQSPSNKVTEKGKDVELRCDPISGHTALYWYRQSLGQGLEFLIYFQGNSAPDKSGLPSDRFSAERTGGSVSTLTIQRTQQEDSAVYLCASSWSTDTQYFGPGTRLTVL.

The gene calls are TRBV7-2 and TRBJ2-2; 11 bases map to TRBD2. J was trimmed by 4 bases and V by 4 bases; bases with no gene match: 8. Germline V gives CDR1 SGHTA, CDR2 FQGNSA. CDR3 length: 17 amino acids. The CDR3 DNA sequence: TGTGCCAGCAGCTCGGCTAAGGGACTAGCGGCCACCGGGGAGCTGTTTTTT. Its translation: CASSSAKGLAATGELFF.

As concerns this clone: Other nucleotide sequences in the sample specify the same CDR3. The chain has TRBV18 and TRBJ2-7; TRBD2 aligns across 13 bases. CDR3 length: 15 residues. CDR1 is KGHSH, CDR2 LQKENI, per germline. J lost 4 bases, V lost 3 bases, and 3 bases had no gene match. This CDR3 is CASSPRTSGSYEQYF. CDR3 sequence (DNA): TGTGCCAGCTCACCTCGGACTAGCGGGAGTTACGAGCAGTACTTC.

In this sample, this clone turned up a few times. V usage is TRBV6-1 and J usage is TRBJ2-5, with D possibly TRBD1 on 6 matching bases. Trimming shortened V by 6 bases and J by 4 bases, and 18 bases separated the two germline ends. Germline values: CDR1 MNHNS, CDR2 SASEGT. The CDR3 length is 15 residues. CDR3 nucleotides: TGTGCCAGCAGCCGAAAGGGGGTAGGCGGAGAGACCCAGTACTTC. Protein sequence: CASSRKGVGGETQYF.

For the CDR3, the DNA is TGCGCCAGCAGCCAAGGGTGGGCTAGCGGCTTAGCCAAAAACATTCAGTACTTC. Its translation is CASSQGWASGLAKNIQYF. J is TRBJ2-4 and V is TRBV4-1; TRBD2 matches 7 bases. CDR1 and CDR2 (germline): MGHRA, YSYEKL. J was trimmed by 0 bases and V by 1 base; bases with no gene match: 9. This CDR3 region has 18 residues.

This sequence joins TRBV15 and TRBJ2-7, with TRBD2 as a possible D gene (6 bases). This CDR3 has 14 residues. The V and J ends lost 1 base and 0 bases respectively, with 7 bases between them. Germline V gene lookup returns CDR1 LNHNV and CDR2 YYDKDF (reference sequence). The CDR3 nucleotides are TGTGCCACCAGCAGAGCGCGGGACTCCTACGAGCAGTACTTC. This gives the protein CATSRARDSYEQYF.

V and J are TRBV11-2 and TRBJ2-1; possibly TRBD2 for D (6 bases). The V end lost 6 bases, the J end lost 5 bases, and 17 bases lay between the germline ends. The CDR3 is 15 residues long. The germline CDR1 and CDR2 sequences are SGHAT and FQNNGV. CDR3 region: CASRIGRGEDNEQFF. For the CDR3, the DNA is TGTGCCAGCAGGATAGGGCGGGGAGAGGACAATGAGCAGTTCTTC.